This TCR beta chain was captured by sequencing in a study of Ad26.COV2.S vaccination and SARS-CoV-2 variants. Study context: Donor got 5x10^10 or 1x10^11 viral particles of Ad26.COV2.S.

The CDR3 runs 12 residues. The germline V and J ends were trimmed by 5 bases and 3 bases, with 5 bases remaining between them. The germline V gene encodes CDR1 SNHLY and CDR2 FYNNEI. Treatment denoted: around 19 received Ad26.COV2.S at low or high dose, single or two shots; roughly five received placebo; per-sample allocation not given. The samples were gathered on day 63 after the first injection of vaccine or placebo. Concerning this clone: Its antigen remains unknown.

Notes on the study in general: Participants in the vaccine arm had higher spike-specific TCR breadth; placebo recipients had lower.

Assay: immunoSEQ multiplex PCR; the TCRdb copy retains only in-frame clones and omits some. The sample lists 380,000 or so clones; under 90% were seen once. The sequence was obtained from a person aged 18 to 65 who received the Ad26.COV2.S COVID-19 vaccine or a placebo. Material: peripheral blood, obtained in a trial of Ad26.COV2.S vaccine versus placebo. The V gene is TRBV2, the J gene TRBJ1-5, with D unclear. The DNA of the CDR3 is TGTGCCAGCAGTAAGATCAATCAGCCCCAGCATTTT. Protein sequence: CASSKINQPQHF.